This TCR beta chain is drawn from a study of blood T cell repertoires in COVID-19. Study-level information: The United States, Italy and Spain were the sources of the acute and convalescent COVID-19 samples. PBMCs, B-cell-depleted T cells, or T cells were the source of the cDNA or gDNA that made up the material.

TCRdb keeps only in-frame clones here, not all; method: immunoSEQ multiplex PCR. The sample includes hundreds of thousands of clones, about 82% of them seen just once. J was trimmed by 1 base and V by 7 bases; bases with no gene match: 3. The CDR3 loop spans 13 amino acids. Germline CDR1 MDHEN, CDR2 SYDVKM. Sequencing was performed on peripheral blood. This TCR was sampled from a man aged 50 or older with active or convalescent COVID-19. The chain links TRBV28 to TRBJ2-7; 8 bases are a match to TRBD2. The CDR3 spells CASTSGQSYEQYF. The CDR3 DNA reads as TGTGCCAGCACTAGCGGGCAGTCCTACGAGCAGTACTTC.